A selection of T cell receptor beta chains follows, all from one sample in a study of blood T cell repertoires in COVID-19. Only in-frame clones appear in the TCRdb table, and some are missing; sequencing was by immunoSEQ multiplex PCR. The sample lists about 140,000 clones, 65% to 80% occurring once. Sequenced: peripheral blood. These TCRs come from a woman in her fifties or sixties with acute or convalescent COVID-19. Each CDR3 is given with its conserved first and last residue. A D gene is named only where the DNA matches it firmly. Clone sizes are given selectively: once, few, many, or a class where the clone is expanded.

d_call,j_call,v_call,clone_size,cdr3_aa,cdr3_nt
-,TRBJ1-5,TRBV6-4,-,CASSDSAGTSNQPQHF,TGTGCCAGCAGTGACTCGGCAGGAACTAGCAATCAGCCCCAGCATTTT
-,TRBJ1-3,TRBV6-5,once,CASSYSLGHSGNTIYF,TGTGCCAGCAGTTACTCCTTGGGCCACTCTGGAAACACCATATATTTT
-,TRBJ2-5,TRBV28,-,CASSRPGAGGETQYF,TGTGCCAGCAGCAGGCCTGGAGCCGGGGGAGAGACCCAGTACTTC
-,TRBJ2-2,TRBV18,-,CASSPNSGELFF,TGTGCCAGCTCACCAAACAGCGGGGAGCTGTTTTTT
TRBD2,TRBJ2-3,TRBV7-8,-,CASSLDFGTSPRHTQYF,TGTGCCAGCAGCTTAGATTTTGGGACTAGCCCACGTCATACGCAGTATTTT
-,TRBJ1-4,TRBV28,-,CASNQVDEKLFF,TGTGCCAGCAACCAGGTCGACGAAAAACTGTTTTTT
-,TRBJ1-4,TRBV23-1,-,CASSHSASLTGDEKLFF,TGCGCCAGCAGTCATTCCGCCTCTCTGACAGGTGATGAAAAACTGTTTTTT
TRBD2,TRBJ2-1,TRBV27,few,CASSVFSSGRATEQFF,TGTGCCAGCAGTGTCTTCTCGAGCGGGAGGGCCACTGAGCAGTTCTTC
TRBD1,TRBJ1-4,TRBV9,-,CASSARGPFGEKLFF,TGTGCCAGCAGCGCGAGGGGGCCGTTCGGTGAAAAACTGTTTTTT
-,TRBJ2-2,TRBV18,-,CASSPPTALPINTGELFF,TGTGCCAGCTCACCACCGACAGCTCTGCCCATTAACACCGGGGAGCTGTTTTTT
-,TRBJ1-5,TRBV23-1,-,CASSQSEGRYQPQHF,TGCGCCAGCAGTCAATCGGAGGGCCGGTATCAGCCCCAGCATTTT
TRBD2,TRBJ2-7,TRBV6-5,-,CASNAGGSYEQYF,TGTGCCAGCAATGCGGGAGGGTCCTACGAGCAGTACTTC
-,TRBJ2-7,TRBV20-1,-,CSVGDEQYF,TGCAGTGTCGGGGACGAGCAGTACTTC
-,TRBJ1-2,TRBV27,-,CASSSHGKDGYTF,TGTGCCAGCAGTTCTCACGGGAAGGATGGCTACACCTTC
-,TRBJ2-2,TRBV24-1,-,CATSARGPNTGELFF,TGTGCCACCAGTGCAAGGGGTCCGAACACCGGGGAGCTGTTTTTT
TRBD1,TRBJ2-1,TRBV10-1,-,CASSVRTGVNYEQFF,TGCGCCAGCAGTGTCCGGACAGGGGTTAACTATGAGCAGTTCTTC
-,TRBJ2-3,TRBV27,-,CASSFLDTQYF,TGTGCCAGCAGTTTTCTGGATACGCAGTATTTT
-,TRBJ1-2,TRBV27,-,CASSYSSPYGYTF,TGTGCCAGCAGTTACAGCAGCCCCTATGGCTACACCTTC
-,TRBJ1-5,TRBV28,-,CASSLRVSNQPQHF,TGTGCCAGCAGTCTCAGGGTGAGCAATCAGCCCCAGCATTTT
TRBD1,TRBJ1-1,TRBV25-1,-,CASSDKGQLNTEAFF,TGTGCCAGCAGTGACAAGGGACAGCTGAACACTGAAGCTTTCTTT
TRBD1,TRBJ2-7,TRBV6-6,few,CASSRRAGTGVSYEQYF,TGTGCCAGCAGTCGAAGAGCCGGGACAGGGGTTTCCTACGAGCAGTACTTC
TRBD2,TRBJ2-7,TRBV27,-,CASSLWSGTYEQYF,TGTGCCAGCAGTTTATGGAGCGGGACGTACGAGCAGTACTTC
-,TRBJ2-5,TRBV27,-,CASSSLTSSRSQATQYF,TGTGCCAGCAGTTCCTTGACAAGCTCCCGGTCCCAAGCGACCCAGTACTTC
TRBD1,TRBJ1-1,TRBV27,-,CASSLNHRGEAFF,TGTGCCAGCAGTTTAAACCACAGGGGTGAAGCTTTCTTT
-,TRBJ2-7,TRBV11-2,-,CASSRRLVKVNSYEQYF,TGTGCCAGCAGCCGCCGTCTAGTGAAGGTAAACTCCTACGAGCAGTACTTC
TRBD2,TRBJ2-1,TRBV7-9,few,CASSPGGLAAYNEQFF,TGTGCCAGCAGCCCCGGAGGACTAGCGGCCTACAATGAGCAGTTCTTC
-,TRBJ1-1,TRBV30,-,CAWNIGGKAFF,TGTGCCTGGAATATAGGAGGTAAAGCTTTCTTT
TRBD1,TRBJ1-2,TRBV10-3,-,CAISESRGTGGGYTF,TGTGCCATCAGCGAGTCGCGAGGGACAGGGGGTGGCTACACCTTC
TRBD2,TRBJ2-5,TRBV27,-,CASSGIAGRRNQETQYF,TGTGCCAGCAGTGGGATAGCGGGTCGAAGGAACCAAGAGACCCAGTACTTC
-,TRBJ1-5,TRBV25-1,-,CASSPTGNQPQHF,TGTGCCAGCAGTCCTACGGGCAATCAGCCCCAGCATTTT
-,TRBJ1-6,TRBV28,-,CASSLWGGVSPLHF,TGTGCCAGCAGTTTATGGGGCGGGGTTTCACCCCTCCACTTT
-,TRBJ2-1,TRBV5-1,few,CASSSSGTTSNEQFF,TGCGCCAGCAGCTCGTCTGGGACAACCAGCAATGAGCAGTTCTTC
-,TRBJ2-1,TRBV9,-,CASSPSGNNNEQFF,TGTGCCAGCAGCCCGTCCGGGAACAACAATGAGCAGTTCTTC
-,TRBJ2-1,TRBV7-2,-,CASSTTGSSYNEQFF,TGTGCCAGCAGCACCACAGGGAGCTCCTACAATGAGCAGTTCTTC
TRBD2,TRBJ2-2,TRBV28,-,CASRPGLVSGELFF,TGTGCCAGCAGACCAGGACTAGTCTCCGGGGAGCTGTTTTTT
TRBD2,TRBJ2-1,TRBV28,-,CASSLGGSSYNEQFF,TGTGCCAGCAGTTTAGGCGGGAGCTCCTACAATGAGCAGTTCTTC
TRBD2,TRBJ2-7,TRBV30,-,CAWSVGPSGSVQYF,TGTGCCTGGAGTGTAGGTCCCAGCGGGAGTGTGCAGTACTTC
-,TRBJ2-7,TRBV6-5,-,CASSYSESYEQYF,TGTGCCAGCAGTTACTCGGAGTCTTACGAGCAGTACTTC
-,TRBJ1-2,TRBV28,once,CASSLWGRALSHGYTF,TGTGCCAGCAGTTTATGGGGCAGGGCTCTAAGCCATGGCTACACCTTC
-,TRBJ2-3,TRBV3-1/TRBV3-2,-,CASSQDRVGADTQYF,TGTGCCAGCAGCCAAGACAGGGTAGGCGCAGATACGCAGTATTTT
-,TRBJ2-7,TRBV4-2,-,CASSQEYSYEQYF,TGTGCCAGCAGCCAAGAGTACAGCTACGAGCAGTACTTC
-,TRBJ1-6,TRBV28,-,CASSPPSSSSYNSPLHF,TGTGCCAGCAGTCCCCCGAGTAGTAGCTCCTATAATTCACCCCTCCACTTT
-,TRBJ1-2,TRBV27,-,CASSFSQRYGYTF,TGTGCCAGCAGTTTTTCTCAGCGCTATGGCTACACCTTC
TRBD2,TRBJ2-1,TRBV12-3/TRBV12-4,-,CASSLGTSDEQFF,TGTGCCAGCAGTTTAGGGACTAGCGATGAGCAGTTCTTC
TRBD2,TRBJ2-1,TRBV27,-,CASSLTVWAGGTYNEQFF,TGTGCCAGCAGTTTAACGGTTTGGGCGGGAGGGACCTACAATGAGCAGTTCTTC
TRBD1,TRBJ2-3,TRBV7-8,-,CASSLAQGAKFTDTQYF,TGTGCCAGCAGCTTAGCGCAGGGGGCGAAGTTCACAGATACGCAGTATTTT